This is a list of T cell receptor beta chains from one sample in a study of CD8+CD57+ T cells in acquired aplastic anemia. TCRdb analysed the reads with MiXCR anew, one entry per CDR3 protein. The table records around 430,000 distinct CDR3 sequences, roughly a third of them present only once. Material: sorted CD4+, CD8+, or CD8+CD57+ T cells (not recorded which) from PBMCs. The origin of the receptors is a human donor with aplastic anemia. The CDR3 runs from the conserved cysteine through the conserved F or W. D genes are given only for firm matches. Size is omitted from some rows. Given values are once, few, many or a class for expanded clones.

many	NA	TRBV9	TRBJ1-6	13	CASSATTDSPLHF	TGTGCCAGCAGCGCAACGACAGATTCACCCCTCCACTTT
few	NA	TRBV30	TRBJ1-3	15	CAWSEGGGDGNTIYF	TGTGCCTGGAGCGAGGGAGGGGGAGATGGAAACACCATATATTTT
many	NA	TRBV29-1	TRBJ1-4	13	CSVWRSNNEKLFF	TGCAGCGTTTGGCGCAGCAATAATGAAAAACTGTTTTTT
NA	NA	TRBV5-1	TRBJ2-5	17	CASGRILTGPAGETQYF	TGCGCCAGCGGGAGAATACTTACAGGGCCAGCGGGGGAGACCCAGTACTTC
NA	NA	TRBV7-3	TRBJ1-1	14	CASSQPQGGAEAFF	TGTGCCAGCAGTCAACCCCAGGGTGGCGCTGAAGCTTTCTTT
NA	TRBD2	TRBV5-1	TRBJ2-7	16	CASSLFLAGGLEEQYF	TGCGCCAGCAGCTTGTTCTTAGCGGGAGGGCTCGAGGAGCAGTACTTC
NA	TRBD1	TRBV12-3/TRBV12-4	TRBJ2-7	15	CASRGDSPNSYEQYF	TGTGCCAGCAGGGGGGACAGCCCCAACTCCTACGAGCAGTACTTC
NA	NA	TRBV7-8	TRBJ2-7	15	CASSLTRDVSYEQYF	TGTGCCAGCAGCCTTACTCGGGACGTCTCCTACGAGCAGTACTTC
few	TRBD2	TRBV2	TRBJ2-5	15	CASSLGTSGTETQYF	TGTGCCAGCAGCCTGGGGACTAGCGGGACTGAGACCCAGTACTTC
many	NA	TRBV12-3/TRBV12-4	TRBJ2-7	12	CASSPTVQVQYF	TGTGCCAGCAGCCCGACTGTGCAGGTGCAGTACTTC
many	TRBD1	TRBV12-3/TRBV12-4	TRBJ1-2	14	CASRKDRLNYGYTF	TGTGCCAGCAGGAAGGACAGGCTAAACTATGGCTACACCTTC
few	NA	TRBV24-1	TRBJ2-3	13	CATSDDFRGTQYF	TGTGCCACCAGTGATGACTTCCGAGGCACGCAGTATTTT
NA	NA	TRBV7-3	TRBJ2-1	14	CASSLTSGGAEQFF	TGTGCCAGCAGCTTAACTAGCGGCGGAGCTGAGCAGTTCTTC
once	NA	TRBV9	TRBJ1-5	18	CTSSVVGRGCRSDQPQHF	TGTACCAGCAGCGTAGTTGGCAGGGGATGTCGAAGCGATCAGCCCCAGCATTTT
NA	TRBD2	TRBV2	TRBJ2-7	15	CASSEVLAGTYEQYF	TGTGCCAGCAGTGAGGTGCTAGCGGGAACCTACGAGCAGTACTTC
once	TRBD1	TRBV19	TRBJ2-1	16	CASSPRQGSLINEQFF	TGTGCCAGTAGTCCCCGACAGGGGAGCTTAATAAATGAGCAGTTCTTC
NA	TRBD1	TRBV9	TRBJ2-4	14	CASSGGQGENIQYF	TGTGCCAGCAGCGGCGGACAGGGCGAAAACATTCAGTACTTC
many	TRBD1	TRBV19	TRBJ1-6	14	CASSTTGDGSPLHF	TGTGCCAGTAGTACGACAGGGGACGGTTCACCCCTCCACTTT
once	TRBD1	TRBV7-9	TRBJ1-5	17	CASSLGRRQGSNQPQHF	TGTGCCAGCAGCTTAGGCCGTCGACAGGGGAGCAATCAGCCCCAGCATTTT
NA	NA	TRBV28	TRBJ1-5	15	CASSPQTYSNQPQHF	TGTGCCAGCAGTCCCCAGACATATAGCAATCAGCCCCAGCATTTT
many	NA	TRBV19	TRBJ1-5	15	CASKVRPVRNQPQHF	TGTGCCAGTAAGGTCCGGCCTGTTCGCAATCAGCCCCAGCATTTT
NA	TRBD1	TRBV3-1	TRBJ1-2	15	CASSRHLTGGSGYTF	TGTGCCAGCAGCCGACACCTCACAGGGGGCTCGGGCTACACCTTC
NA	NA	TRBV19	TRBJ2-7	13	CASYSRQEYEQYF	TGTGCCAGTTACTCACGCCAGGAGTACGAGCAGTACTTC
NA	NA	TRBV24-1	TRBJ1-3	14	CASSLGGSGNTVYF	TGCGCCAGCAGCTTGGGGGGCTCTGGAAACACCGTATATTTT
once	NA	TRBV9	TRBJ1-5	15	CASSVMVSPRDTQHF	TGTGCCAGCAGCGTAATGGTCAGTCCTCGAGATACGCAGCATTTT
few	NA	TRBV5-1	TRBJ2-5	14	CASSAHLRGETQYF	TGCGCCAGCAGCGCCCATCTCAGAGGAGAGACCCAGTACTTC
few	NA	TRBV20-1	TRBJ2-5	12	CSAPRSQETQYF	TGCAGTGCCCCCCGGTCCCAAGAGACCCAGTACTTC
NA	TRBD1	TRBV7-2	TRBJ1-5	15	CASSLGTGGDQPQHF	TGTGCCAGCAGCTTAGGGACAGGGGGCGATCAGCCTCAGCATTTT
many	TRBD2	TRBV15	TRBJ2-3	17	CATSRGRASGLTDTQYF	TGTGCCACCAGCAGAGGACGAGCTAGCGGACTCACAGATACGCAGTATTTT
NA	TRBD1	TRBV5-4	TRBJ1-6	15	CASSIRQGANSPLHF	TGTGCCAGCAGCATTAGACAGGGGGCCAATTCACCCCTCCACTTT
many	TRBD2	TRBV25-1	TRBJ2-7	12	CASGGRAGEQYF	TGTGCCAGTGGCGGGAGGGCCGGCGAGCAGTACTTC
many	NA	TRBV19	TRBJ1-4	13	CASSQGSHEKLFF	TGTGCCAGTAGTCAGGGAAGTCACGAAAAACTGTTTTTT
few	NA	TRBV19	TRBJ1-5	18	CASSQSEMAVLANQPQHF	TGTGCCAGTAGTCAGAGCGAAATGGCCGTGTTAGCAAATCAGCCCCAGCATTTT
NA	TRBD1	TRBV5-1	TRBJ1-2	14	CASSLVGTGADYTF	TGCGCCAGCAGCTTGGTGGGGACAGGGGCCGACTACACCTTC
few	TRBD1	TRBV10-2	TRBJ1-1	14	CASRTGRGGTEAFF	TGTGCCAGCAGGACAGGGCGAGGAGGTACTGAAGCTTTCTTT
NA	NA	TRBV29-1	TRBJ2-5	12	CSVTTGEETQYF	TGCAGCGTTACGACGGGTGAGGAGACCCAGTACTTC
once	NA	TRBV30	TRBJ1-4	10	CAGFNEKLFF	TGTGCCGGATTTAATGAAAAACTGTTTTTT
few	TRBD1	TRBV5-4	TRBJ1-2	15	CASSLRQGALNGYTF	TGTGCCAGCAGCTTAAGACAGGGGGCGCTTAATGGCTACACCTTC
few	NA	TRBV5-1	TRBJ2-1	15	CASTPSLSSYNEQFF	TGCGCCAGCACCCCATCCCTCAGCTCCTACAATGAGCAGTTCTTC
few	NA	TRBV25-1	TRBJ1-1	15	CASSPTPTGNTEAFF	TGTGCCAGCAGCCCGACCCCCACAGGGAACACTGAAGCTTTCTTT
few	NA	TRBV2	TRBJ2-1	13	CARTGPNYNEQFF	TGTGCCAGAACGGGACCCAACTACAATGAGCAGTTCTTC